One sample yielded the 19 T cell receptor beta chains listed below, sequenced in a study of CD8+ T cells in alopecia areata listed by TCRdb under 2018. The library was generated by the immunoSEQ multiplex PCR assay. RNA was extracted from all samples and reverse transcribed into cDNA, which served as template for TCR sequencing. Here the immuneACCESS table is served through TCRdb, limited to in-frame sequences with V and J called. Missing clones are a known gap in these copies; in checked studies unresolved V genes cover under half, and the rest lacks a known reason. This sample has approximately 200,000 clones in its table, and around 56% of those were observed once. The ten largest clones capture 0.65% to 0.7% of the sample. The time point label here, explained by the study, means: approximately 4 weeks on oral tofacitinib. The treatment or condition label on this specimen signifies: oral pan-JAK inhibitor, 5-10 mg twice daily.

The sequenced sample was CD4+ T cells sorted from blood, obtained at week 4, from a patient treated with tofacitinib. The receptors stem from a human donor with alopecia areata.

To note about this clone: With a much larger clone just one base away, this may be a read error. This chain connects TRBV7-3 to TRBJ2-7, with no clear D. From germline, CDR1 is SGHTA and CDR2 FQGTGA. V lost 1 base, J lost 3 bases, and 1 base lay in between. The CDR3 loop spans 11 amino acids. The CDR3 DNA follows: TGTGCCAGCAGCTTAAACTACGAGCAGTACTTC. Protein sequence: CASSLNYEQYF. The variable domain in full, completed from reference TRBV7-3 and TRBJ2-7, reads GAGVSQTPSNKVTEKGKYVELRCDPISGHTALYWYRQSLGQGPEFLIYFQGTGAADDSGLPNDRFFAVRPEGSVSTLKIQRTERGDSAVYLCASSLNYEQYFGPGTRLTVT.

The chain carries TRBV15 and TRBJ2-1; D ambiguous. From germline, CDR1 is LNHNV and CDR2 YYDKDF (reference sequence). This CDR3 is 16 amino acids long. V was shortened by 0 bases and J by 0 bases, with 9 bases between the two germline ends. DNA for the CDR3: TGTGCCACCAGCAGAGAGTCAGGACCCTCCTACAATGAGCAGTTCTTC. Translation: CATSRESGPSYNEQFF.

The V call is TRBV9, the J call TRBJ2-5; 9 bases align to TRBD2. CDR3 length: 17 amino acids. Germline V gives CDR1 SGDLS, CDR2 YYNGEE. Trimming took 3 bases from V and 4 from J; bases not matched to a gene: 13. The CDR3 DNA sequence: TGTGCCAGCAGCGCTGGGGCTAGCGGGGATGTAGGAGAGACCCAGTACTTC. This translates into CASSAGASGDVGETQYF.

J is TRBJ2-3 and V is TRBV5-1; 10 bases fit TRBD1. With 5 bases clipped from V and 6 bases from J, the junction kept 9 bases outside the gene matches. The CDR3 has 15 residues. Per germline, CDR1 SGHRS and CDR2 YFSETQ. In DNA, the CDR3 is TGCGCCAGCAGGAAGACAGGGGGCGCGGGGGATACGCAGTATTTT. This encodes CASRKTGGAGDTQYF.

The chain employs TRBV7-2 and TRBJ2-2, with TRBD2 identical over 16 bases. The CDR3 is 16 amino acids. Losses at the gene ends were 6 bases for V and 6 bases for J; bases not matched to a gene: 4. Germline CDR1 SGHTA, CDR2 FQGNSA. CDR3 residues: CASRWGLAGGSGELFF. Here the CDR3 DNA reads TGTGCCAGCAGATGGGGACTAGCGGGAGGGTCCGGGGAGCTGTTTTTT. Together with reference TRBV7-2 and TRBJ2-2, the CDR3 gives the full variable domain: GAGVSQSPSNKVTEKGKDVELRCDPISGHTALYWYRQSLGQGLEFLIYFQGNSAPDKSGLPSDRFSAERTGGSVSTLTIQRTQQEDSAVYLCASRWGLAGGSGELFFGEGSRLTVL.

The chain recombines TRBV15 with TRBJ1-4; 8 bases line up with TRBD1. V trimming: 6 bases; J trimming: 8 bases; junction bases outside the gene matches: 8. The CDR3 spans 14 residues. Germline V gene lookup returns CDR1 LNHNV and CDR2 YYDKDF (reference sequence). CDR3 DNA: TGTGCCACCAGAGGACAGGGCGAATGGGAAAAACTGTTTTTT. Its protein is CATRGQGEWEKLFF.

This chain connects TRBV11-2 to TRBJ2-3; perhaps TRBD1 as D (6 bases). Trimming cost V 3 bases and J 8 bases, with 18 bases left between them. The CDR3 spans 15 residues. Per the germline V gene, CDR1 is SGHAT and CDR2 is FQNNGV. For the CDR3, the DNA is TGTGCCAGCAGCTTTTCTAGCCCACGCAGGGGTACGCAGTATTTT. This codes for CASSFSSPRRGTQYF.

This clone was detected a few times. DNA for the CDR3: TGTGCCAGCAGTTTCCCCGACAGTCTTCCTGGCTACACCTTC. The encoded protein is CASSFPDSLPGYTF. The chain employs TRBV28 and TRBJ1-2, with D maybe TRBD1 (5 bases). The germline V gene has CDR1 MDHEN and CDR2 SYDVKM. This CDR3 has 14 amino acids. Trimming removed 3 bases at V and 7 bases at J, with 15 bases between.

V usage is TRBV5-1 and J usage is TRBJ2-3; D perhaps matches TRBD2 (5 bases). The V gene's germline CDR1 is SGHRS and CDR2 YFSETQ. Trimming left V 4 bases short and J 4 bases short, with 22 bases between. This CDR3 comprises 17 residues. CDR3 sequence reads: CASSRLIGPGTADTQYF. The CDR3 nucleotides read TGCGCCAGCAGCCGTTTGATAGGACCGGGAACCGCAGATACGCAGTATTTT.

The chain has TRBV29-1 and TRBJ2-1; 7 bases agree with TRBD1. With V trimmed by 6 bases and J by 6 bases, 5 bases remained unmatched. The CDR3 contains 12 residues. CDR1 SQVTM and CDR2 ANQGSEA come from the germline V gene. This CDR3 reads CSVYRGGNEQFF. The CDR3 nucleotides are TGCAGCGTGTACAGGGGTGGCAATGAGCAGTTCTTC.

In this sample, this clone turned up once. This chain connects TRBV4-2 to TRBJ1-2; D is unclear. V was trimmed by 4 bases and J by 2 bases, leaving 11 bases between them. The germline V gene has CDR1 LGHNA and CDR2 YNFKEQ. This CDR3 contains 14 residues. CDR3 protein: CASSLGRRNYGYTF. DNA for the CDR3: TGTGCCAGCAGCCTCGGACGGCGGAACTATGGCTACACCTTC.

This chain's CDR3 is CAWSHMGLAENTDTQYF. Here the CDR3 DNA reads TGTGCCTGGAGTCACATGGGACTAGCGGAGAACACAGATACGCAGTATTTT. This chain connects TRBV30 to TRBJ2-3; 11 bases are a match to TRBD2. CDR1 and CDR2 from the germline V gene are GTSNPN and SVGIG (reference sequence). Trimming cost V 2 bases and J 2 bases; bases outside gene matches: 9. There are 17 residues in the CDR3.

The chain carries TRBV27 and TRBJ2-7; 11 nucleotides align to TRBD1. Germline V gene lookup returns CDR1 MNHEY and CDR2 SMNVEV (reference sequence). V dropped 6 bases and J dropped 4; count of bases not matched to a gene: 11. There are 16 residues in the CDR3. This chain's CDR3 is CASSPGQGVSLYEQYF. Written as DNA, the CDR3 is TGTGCCAGCAGCCCGGGACAGGGGGTTTCATTGTACGAGCAGTACTTC.

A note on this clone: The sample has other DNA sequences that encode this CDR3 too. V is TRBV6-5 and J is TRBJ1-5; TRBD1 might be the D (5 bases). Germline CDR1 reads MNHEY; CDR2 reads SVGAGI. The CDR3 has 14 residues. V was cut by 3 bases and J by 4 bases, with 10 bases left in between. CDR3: CASSYSGGNQPQHF. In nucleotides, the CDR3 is TGTGCCAGCAGTTATTCGGGGGGAAATCAGCCCCAGCATTTT.

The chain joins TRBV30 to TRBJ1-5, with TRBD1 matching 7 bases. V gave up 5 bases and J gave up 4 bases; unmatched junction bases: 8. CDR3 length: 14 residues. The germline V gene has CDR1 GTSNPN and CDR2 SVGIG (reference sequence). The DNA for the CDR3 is TGTGCCTGGGGAGCCGGGACAGATAATCAGCCCCAGCATTTT. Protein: CAWGAGTDNQPQHF.

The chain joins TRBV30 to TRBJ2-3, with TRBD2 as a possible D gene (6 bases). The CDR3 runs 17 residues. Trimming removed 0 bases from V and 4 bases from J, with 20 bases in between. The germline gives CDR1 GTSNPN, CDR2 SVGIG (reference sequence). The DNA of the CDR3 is TGTGCCTGGAGTGTGAGAGTGACGGCTAGCGTTGCAGATACGCAGTATTTT. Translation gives CAWSVRVTASVADTQYF.

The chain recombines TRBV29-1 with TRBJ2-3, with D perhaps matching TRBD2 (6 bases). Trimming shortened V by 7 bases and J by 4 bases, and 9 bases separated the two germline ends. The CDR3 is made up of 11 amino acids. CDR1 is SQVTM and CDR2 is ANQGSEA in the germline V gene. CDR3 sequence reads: CSATSSDTQYF. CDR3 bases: TGCAGCGCGACTAGTTCAGATACGCAGTATTTT.

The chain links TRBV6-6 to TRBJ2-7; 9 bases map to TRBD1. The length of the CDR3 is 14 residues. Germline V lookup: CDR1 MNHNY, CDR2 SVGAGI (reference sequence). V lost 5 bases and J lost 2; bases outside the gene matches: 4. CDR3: CASSEDRGTYEQYF. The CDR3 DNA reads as TGTGCCAGCAGTGAGGACAGGGGAACCTACGAGCAGTACTTC.

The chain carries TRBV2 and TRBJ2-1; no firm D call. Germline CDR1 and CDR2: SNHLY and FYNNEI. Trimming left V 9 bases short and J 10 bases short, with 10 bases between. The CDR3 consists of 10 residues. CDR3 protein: CARGSGEQFF. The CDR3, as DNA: TGTGCCAGGGGTTCGGGCGAGCAGTTCTTC.